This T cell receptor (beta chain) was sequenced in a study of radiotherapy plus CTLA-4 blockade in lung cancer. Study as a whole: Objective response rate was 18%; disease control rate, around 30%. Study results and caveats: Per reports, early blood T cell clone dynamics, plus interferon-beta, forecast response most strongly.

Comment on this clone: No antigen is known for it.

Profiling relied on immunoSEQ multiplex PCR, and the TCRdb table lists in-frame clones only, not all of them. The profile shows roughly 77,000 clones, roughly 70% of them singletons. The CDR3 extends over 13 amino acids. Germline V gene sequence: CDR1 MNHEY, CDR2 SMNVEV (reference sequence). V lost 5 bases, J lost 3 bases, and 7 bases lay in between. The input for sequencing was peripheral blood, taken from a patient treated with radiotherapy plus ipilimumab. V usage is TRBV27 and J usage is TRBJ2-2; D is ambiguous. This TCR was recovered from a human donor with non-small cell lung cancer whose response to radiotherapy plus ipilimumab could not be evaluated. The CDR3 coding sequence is TGTGCCAGCAGTATCCAGGACACCGGGGAGCTGTTTTTT. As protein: CASSIQDTGELFF.